Given below is one T cell receptor beta chain in context. Source study methods: Reference gene primer amplification yielded estimated nucleated cell counts. Repertoires were generated with immunoSEQ multiplex PCR, while TCRdb's copy carries only in-frame clones and drops some. V and J calls plus clone size are reproduced from that table; the DNA served to infer D and trimming. The data contain 100,000 to 150,000 clones, 70% to 90% of them seen just once; the ten biggest clones take up about 9.3%. Germline lookup yields CDR1 LGHNT and CDR2 FRNRAP. The V gene end was trimmed by 3 bases and the J gene end by 6 bases; junction bases not matched to a gene: 4. The CDR3 is 15 residues long. This entry is derived from a study of blood T cell repertoires in COVID-19. Across the study: Both acute and convalescent COVID-19 samples were obtained from the United States, Italy and Spain. The cDNA or gDNA used as material had been derived from T cells, B-cell-depleted T cells, or PBMCs.

The receptor was isolated from a man aged 50-59 years with acute or convalescent COVID-19. The gene calls are TRBV12-5 and TRBJ1-6, with TRBD1 matching 8 bases. Sequencing was performed on peripheral blood. The CDR3, as DNA: TGTGCTAGTGGTTTCACAGGGGGTACTAATTCACCCCTCCACTTT. It yields the protein CASGFTGGTNSPLHF. The full variable domain, in which reference TRBV12-5 and TRBJ1-6 provide the parts outside the CDR3, is DARVTQTPRHKVTEMGQEVTMRCQPILGHNTVFWYRQTMMQGLELLAYFRNRAPLDDSGMPKDRFSAEMPDATLATLKIQPSEPRDSAVYFCASGFTGGTNSPLHFGNGTRLTVT.